The T cell receptor beta chain under discussion was sequenced for a study of blood T cell repertoires in COVID-19. Germline V gives CDR1 MDHEN, CDR2 SYDVKM. This CDR3 is 15 amino acids long. The V end was cut by 3 bases, the J end by 1 base, with 12 bases between. As processed by the authors: Cell counts per sample came from amplifying reference gene primers. Sequencing used immunoSEQ multiplex PCR; TCRdb keeps in-frame clones, though not all of them. Clonal size and the V and J genes are those of that table, whereas D and trimming came from the DNA. The table shows some 190,000 clones, with 80% to 90% occurring only once.

The clonotype originates from a man between 60 and 70 years old with acute or convalescent COVID-19. The V and J genes are TRBV28 and TRBJ1-1, with D possibly TRBD1 on 6 matching bases. What was sequenced was peripheral blood. The CDR3 nucleotides are TGTGCCAGCAGTTTTTCCCGCAGGGGGAACACTGAAGCTTTCTTT. Its translation: CASSFSRRGNTEAFF.